This TCR beta chain was sequenced in a study of radiation and T cells in renal cell carcinoma. Broader study findings: Baseline intratumoral clonotype presence is unknown without pretreatment biopsies.

Time point of the sample: blood 4 weeks post-SBRT, at nephrectomy. Regarding treatment: 15 Gy SBRT to primary tumor, nephrectomy 4 weeks later. Nephrectomy followed 15 Gy stereotactic body radiation by 4 weeks. Radiation-treated patients gave blood at baseline, week 2 and week 4. Details on this clone: Its antigen is as yet unknown.

V was trimmed by 5 bases and J by 2 bases, leaving 11 bases between them. Germline V lookup: CDR1 SGHVS, CDR2 FNYEAQ. The CDR3 is 14 amino acids. Some clones are missing from TCRdb's copy, which holds only in-frame ones; the method was immunoSEQ multiplex PCR. The data contain tens of thousands of clones, about 74% of them singletons. The origin of this receptor is a man in his 60s with renal cell carcinoma. This specimen consisted of blood, obtained from a patient whose treatment included radiotherapy and nephrectomy. V gene TRBV7-6 combines with J gene TRBJ2-3; D is unclear. The CDR3 nucleotides are TGTGCCAGCAGCCCGATGCTCCCCACAGATACGCAGTATTTT. Amino acids: CASSPMLPTDTQYF.